The T cell receptor beta chain under discussion was sequenced for a study of cytomegalovirus exposure and HLA in healthy donors. PCR involved 60 Vbeta and 13 Jbeta primers. The repertoire was sequenced with immunoSEQ multiplex PCR; TCRdb's copy has only in-frame clones and lacks some. Among roughly 84,000 clones listed, 60% to 80% were seen once. The CDR3 runs 11 residues. Trimming removed 4 bases from V and 7 bases from J, with 8 bases in between. The germline gives CDR1 MDHEN, CDR2 SYDVKM. The sample consisted of PBMCs. The chain uses TRBV28 and TRBJ2-7, with D perhaps TRBD1 (5 bases). The clonotype comes from a man over 45 in good health and CMV-seronegative. The CDR3 loop is CASSSRQEQYF. The DNA of the CDR3 is TGTGCCAGCAGTTCGCGACAGGAGCAGTACTTC.